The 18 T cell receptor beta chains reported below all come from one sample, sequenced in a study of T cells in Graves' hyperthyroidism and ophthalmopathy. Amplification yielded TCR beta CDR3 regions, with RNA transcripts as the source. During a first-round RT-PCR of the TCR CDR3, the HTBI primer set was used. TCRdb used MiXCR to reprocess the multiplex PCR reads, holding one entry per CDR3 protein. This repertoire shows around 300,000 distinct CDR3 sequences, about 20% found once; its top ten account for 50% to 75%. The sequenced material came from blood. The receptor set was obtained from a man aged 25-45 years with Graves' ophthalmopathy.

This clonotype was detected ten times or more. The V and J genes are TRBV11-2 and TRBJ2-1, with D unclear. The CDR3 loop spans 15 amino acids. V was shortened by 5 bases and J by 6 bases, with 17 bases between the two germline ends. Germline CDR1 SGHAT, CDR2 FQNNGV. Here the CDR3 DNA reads TGTGCCAGCAGCCTGGCGGTAAACCCCGGCAATGAGCAGTTCTTC. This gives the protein CASSLAVNPGNEQFF.

The CDR3 DNA reads TGTGCTAGTGGTTTGGTGGAGGGACTAGCGGGATTCTATGAGCAGTTCTTC. This gives the protein CASGLVEGLAGFYEQFF. The chain links TRBV12-5 to TRBJ2-1, with 13 bases that match TRBD2. The CDR3 has 17 residues. The ends lost 0 bases at V and 8 bases at J; junction bases unmatched: 7. Germline V gene lookup returns CDR1 LGHNT and CDR2 FRNRAP.

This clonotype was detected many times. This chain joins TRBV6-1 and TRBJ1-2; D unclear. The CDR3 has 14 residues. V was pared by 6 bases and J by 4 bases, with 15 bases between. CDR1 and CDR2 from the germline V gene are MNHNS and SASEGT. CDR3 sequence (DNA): TGTGCCAGCAGAACCTACACGGGAACCTATGGCTACACCTTC. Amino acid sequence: CASRTYTGTYGYTF.

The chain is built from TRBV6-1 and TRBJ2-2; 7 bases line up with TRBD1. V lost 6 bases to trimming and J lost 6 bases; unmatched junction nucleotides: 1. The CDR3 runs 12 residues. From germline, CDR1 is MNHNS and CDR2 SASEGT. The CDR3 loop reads CASRTGSGELFF. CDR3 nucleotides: TGTGCCAGCAGGACAGGGTCCGGGGAGCTGTTTTTT.

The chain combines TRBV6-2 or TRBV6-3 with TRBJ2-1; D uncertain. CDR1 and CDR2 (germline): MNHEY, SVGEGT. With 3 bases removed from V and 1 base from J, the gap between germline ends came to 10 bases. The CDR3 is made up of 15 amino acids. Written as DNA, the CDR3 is TGTGCCAGCAGTTATGTCTCCGGTTCCTACAATGAGCAGTTCTTC. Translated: CASSYVSGSYNEQFF.

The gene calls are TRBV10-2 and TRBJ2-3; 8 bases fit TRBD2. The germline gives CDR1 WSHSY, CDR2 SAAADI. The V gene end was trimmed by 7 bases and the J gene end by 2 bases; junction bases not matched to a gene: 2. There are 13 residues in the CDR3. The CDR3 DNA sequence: TGCGCCAGCACACTAGCGGTCACAGATACGCAGTATTTT. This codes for CASTLAVTDTQYF.

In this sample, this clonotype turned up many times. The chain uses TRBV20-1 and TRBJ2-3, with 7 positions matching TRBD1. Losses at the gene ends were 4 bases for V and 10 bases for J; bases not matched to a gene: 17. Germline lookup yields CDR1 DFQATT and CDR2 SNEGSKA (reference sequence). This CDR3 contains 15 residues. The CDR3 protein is CSATTGQPAFAAQYF. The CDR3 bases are TGCAGTGCTACGACGGGACAGCCCGCTTTCGCGGCGCAGTATTTT.

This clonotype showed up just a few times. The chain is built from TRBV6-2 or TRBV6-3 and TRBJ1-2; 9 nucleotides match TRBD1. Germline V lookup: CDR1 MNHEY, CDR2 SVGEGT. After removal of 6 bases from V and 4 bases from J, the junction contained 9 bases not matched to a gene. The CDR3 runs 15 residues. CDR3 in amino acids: CASSSTGTGSYGYTF. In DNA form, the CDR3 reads TGTGCCAGCAGCTCTACCGGGACAGGGAGCTATGGCTACACCTTC.

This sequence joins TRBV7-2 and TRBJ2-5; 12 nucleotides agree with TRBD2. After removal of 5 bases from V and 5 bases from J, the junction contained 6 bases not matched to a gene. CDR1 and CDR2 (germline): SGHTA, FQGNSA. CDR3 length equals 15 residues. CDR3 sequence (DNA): TGTGCCAGCAGCCGCAGGACTAGCGGGATTGAGACCCAGTACTTC. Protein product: CASSRRTSGIETQYF.

The CDR3 is CASSPQGQAGTEAFF. The CDR3 DNA follows: TGTGCCAGCTCACCACAGGGTCAAGCTGGCACTGAAGCTTTCTTT. The genes are TRBV18 and TRBJ1-1; D is undetermined. Germline loops: CDR1 KGHSH, CDR2 LQKENI. V lost 1 base and J lost 4, with 13 bases in between. The CDR3 sequence is 15 residues long.

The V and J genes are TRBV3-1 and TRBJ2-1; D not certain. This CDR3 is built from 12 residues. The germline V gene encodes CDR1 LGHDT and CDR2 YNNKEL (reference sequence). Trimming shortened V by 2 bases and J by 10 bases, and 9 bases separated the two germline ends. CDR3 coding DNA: TGTGCCAGCAGCCAATCCCAAGTAGAGCAGTTCTTC. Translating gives CASSQSQVEQFF.

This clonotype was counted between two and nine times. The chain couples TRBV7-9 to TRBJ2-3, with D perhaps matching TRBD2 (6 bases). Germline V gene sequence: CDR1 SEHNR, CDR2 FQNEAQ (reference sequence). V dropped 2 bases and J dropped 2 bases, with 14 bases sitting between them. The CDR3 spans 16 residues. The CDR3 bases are TGTGCCAGCAGCTTAAGACTAGTTACCACCACAGATACGCAGTATTTT. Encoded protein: CASSLRLVTTTDTQYF. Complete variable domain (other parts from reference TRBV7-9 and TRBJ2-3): DTGVSQNPRHKITKRGQNVTFRCDPISEHNRLYWYRQTLGQGPEFLTYFQNEAQLEKSRLLSDRFSAERPKGSFSTLEIQRTEQGDSAMYLCASSLRLVTTTDTQYFGPGTRLTVL.

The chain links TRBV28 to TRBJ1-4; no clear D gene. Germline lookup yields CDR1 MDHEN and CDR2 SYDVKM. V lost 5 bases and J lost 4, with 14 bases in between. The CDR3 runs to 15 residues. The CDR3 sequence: CASSLPGSSNEKLFF. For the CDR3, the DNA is TGTGCCAGCAGTCTTCCCGGCAGCAGTAATGAAAAACTGTTTTTT.

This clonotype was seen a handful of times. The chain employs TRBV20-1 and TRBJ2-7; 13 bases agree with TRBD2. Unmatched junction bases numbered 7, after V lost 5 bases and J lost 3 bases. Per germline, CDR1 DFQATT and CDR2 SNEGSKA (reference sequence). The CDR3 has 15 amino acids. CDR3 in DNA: TGCAGTGCTTCTCCCTGGACTAGCGGGAGCTACGAGCAGTACTTC. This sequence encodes CSASPWTSGSYEQYF.

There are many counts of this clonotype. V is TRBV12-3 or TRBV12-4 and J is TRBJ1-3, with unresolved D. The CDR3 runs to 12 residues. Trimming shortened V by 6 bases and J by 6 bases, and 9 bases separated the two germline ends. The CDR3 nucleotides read TGTGCCAGCAGGACACTAGAAAACACCATATATTTT. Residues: CASRTLENTIYF.

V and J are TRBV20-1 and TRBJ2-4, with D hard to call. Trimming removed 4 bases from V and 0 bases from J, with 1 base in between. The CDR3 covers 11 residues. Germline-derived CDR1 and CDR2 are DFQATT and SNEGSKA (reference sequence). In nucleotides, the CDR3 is TGCAGTGCTATAGCCAAAAACATTCAGTACTTC. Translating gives CSAIAKNIQYF.

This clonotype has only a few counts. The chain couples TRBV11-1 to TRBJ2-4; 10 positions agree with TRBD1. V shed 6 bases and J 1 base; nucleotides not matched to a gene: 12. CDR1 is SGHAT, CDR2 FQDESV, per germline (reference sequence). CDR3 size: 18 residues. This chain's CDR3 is CASRPRDRGSRAKNIQYF. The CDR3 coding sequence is TGTGCCAGCAGACCCCGGGACAGGGGCTCTCGGGCCAAAAACATTCAGTACTTC. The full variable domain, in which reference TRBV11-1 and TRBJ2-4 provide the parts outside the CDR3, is EAEVAQSPRYKITEKSQAVAFWCDPISGHATLYWYRQILGQGPELLVQFQDESVVDDSQLPKDRFSAERLKGVDSTLKIQPAELGDSAMYLCASRPRDRGSRAKNIQYFGAGTRLSVL.

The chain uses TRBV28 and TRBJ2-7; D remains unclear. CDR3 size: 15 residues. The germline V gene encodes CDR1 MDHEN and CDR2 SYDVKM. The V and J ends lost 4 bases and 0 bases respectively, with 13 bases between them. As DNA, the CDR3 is TGTGCCAGCAGTTGGCTTAGCCCTATCTCCTACGAGCAGTACTTC. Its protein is CASSWLSPISYEQYF.